The T cell receptor beta chain under discussion was sequenced for a study of CD8+CD57+ T cells in acquired aplastic anemia. Findings and caveats of the study: Nearly 30 was the count of CD8+ CDR3 sequences that patients shared with controls.

Selection for sequencing was limited to patients who had shown CD8+CD57+ cell expansion by flow cytometry. Blood samples were obtained from patients who had received no prior therapy. V shed 3 bases and J shed 5 bases, with 10 bases lying between them. Germline CDR1 LNHDA, CDR2 SQIVND (reference sequence). This CDR3 region has 13 residues. The template for TCR beta VDJ and CDR3 sequence profiling was genomic DNA. TCRdb processed the reads anew with MiXCR; each CDR3 protein has one entry. The data hold under 200,000 distinct CDR3 sequences, with roughly half observed a single time. This clonotype was counted ten times or more. Its antigen is as yet unknown.

The chain couples TRBV19 to TRBJ1-1; D is unclear. Input material: sorted CD4+, CD8+, or CD8+CD57+ T cells (not recorded which) from PBMCs. The TCR sequence derives from a human donor with aplastic anemia. As DNA, the CDR3 is TGTGCCAGTAGTATCAAGGCGGGGACTGAAGCTTTCTTT. It translates to CASSIKAGTEAFF.